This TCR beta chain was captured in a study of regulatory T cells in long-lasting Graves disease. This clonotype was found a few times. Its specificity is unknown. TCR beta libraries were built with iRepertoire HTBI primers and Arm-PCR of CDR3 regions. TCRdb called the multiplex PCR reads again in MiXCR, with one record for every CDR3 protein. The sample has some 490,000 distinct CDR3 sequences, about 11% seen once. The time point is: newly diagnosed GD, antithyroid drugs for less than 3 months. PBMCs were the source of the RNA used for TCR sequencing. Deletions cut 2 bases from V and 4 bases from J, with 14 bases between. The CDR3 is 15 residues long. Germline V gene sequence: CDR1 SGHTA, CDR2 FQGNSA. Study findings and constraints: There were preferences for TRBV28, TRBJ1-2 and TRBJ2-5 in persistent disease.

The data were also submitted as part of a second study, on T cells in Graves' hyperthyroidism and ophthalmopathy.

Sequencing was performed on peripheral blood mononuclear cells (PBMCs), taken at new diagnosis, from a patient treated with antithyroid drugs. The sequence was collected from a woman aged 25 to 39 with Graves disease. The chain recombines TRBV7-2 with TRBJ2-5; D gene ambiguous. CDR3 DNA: TGTGCCAGCAGCTTAAGTCTCTGGGTCGTAGAGACCCAGTACTTC. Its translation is CASSLSLWVVETQYF.